One and the same sample provided the 23 T cell receptor beta chains below, sequenced in a study of monozygotic twins with cystic fibrosis. Only in-frame clones appear in the TCRdb table, and some are missing; sequencing was by immunoSEQ multiplex PCR. The table includes under 40,000 clones, just over 95% detected once. The sequenced material came from blood. Receptor source: a girl aged 2 to 9 with cystic fibrosis.

The rearrangement links TRBV18 to TRBJ2-1; D uncertain. Deletions cut 2 bases from V and 3 bases from J, with 11 bases between. This CDR3 comprises 15 residues. From germline, CDR1 is KGHSH and CDR2 LQKENI. CDR3 residues: CASSPTTSYYNEQFF. The CDR3 nucleotides read TGTGCCAGCTCACCAACGACAAGCTACTACAATGAGCAGTTCTTC.

The chain uses TRBV11-3 and TRBJ2-3; 7 positions agree with TRBD2. V shed 1 base, J shed 6 bases, and the junction held 4 bases outside the gene matches. This CDR3 is built from 14 residues. In germline, CDR1 is SGHNT, CDR2 YENEEA. DNA of the CDR3: TGTGCCAGCAGCTTAGTTGCGACTAGCGATACGCAGTATTTT. Translating it yields CASSLVATSDTQYF.

The chain recombines TRBV27 with TRBJ2-7; D perhaps matches TRBD1 (5 bases). Germline CDR1 reads MNHEY; CDR2 reads SMNVEV (reference sequence). V was clipped by 5 bases and J by 2 bases, with 16 bases between them. The CDR3 runs 15 residues. This CDR3 reads CASSVGVGDAYEQYF. The CDR3 nucleotides read TGTGCCAGCAGTGTAGGGGTCGGCGATGCCTACGAGCAGTACTTC.

This sequence joins TRBV7-2 and TRBJ2-3, with 10 bases fitting TRBD2. This CDR3 is 16 amino acids long. With 4 bases clipped from V and 2 bases from J, the junction kept 6 bases outside the gene matches. Germline V lookup: CDR1 SGHTA, CDR2 FQGNSA. CDR3 protein: CASSSGAGGYTDTQYF. The DNA for the CDR3 is TGTGCCAGCAGCTCGGGAGCGGGAGGGTACACAGATACGCAGTATTTT.

The chain joins TRBV9 to TRBJ1-4, with a tentative D call TRBD1 (5 bases). V was shortened by 3 bases and J by 7 bases, with 10 bases between the two germline ends. Per the germline V gene, CDR1 is SGDLS and CDR2 is YYNGEE. The CDR3 totals 13 residues. CDR3 in amino acids: CASSAARGEKLFF. The CDR3 region has the DNA TGTGCCAGCAGCGCCGCGAGGGGTGAAAAACTGTTTTTT.

The V call is TRBV30, the J call TRBJ2-3; 8 nucleotides match TRBD1. Per the germline V gene, CDR1 is GTSNPN and CDR2 is SVGIG (reference sequence). The V and J ends lost 6 bases and 11 bases, in that order; junction bases with no gene match: 4. The length of the CDR3 is 10 residues. The CDR3 spells CACDRGMQYF. In DNA form, the CDR3 reads TGTGCCTGTGACAGGGGAATGCAGTATTTT.

V gene TRBV6-1 combines with J gene TRBJ1-1, with TRBD1 as a possible D gene (6 bases). The V gene lost 5 bases and the J gene lost 4 bases, with 14 bases spanning the gap. CDR3 length: 14 amino acids. Germline CDR1 is MNHNS and CDR2 is SASEGT. The CDR3 DNA is TGTGCCAGCAGTACACGACAGGTATTCACTGAAGCTTTCTTT. This translates into CASSTRQVFTEAFF.

The chain has TRBV6-5 and TRBJ1-5, with D maybe TRBD1 (6 bases). Germline-derived CDR1 and CDR2 are MNHEY and SVGAGI. The V end lost 6 bases, the J end lost 4 bases, and 13 bases lay between the germline ends. The CDR3 consists of 14 residues. The CDR3 nucleotides are TGTGCCAGCAGCCGTGGACAGCTTAATCAGCCCCAGCATTTT. Its translation is CASSRGQLNQPQHF.

J is TRBJ1-4 and V is TRBV29-1, with D unresolved. Germline CDR1 reads SQVTM; CDR2 reads ANQGSEA. CDR3 length equals 16 residues. V lost 6 bases and J 3 bases, leaving 20 bases between the germline ends. The CDR3 loop is CSVLAFGRRANEKLFF. Here the CDR3 DNA reads TGCAGCGTCCTGGCCTTCGGCCGTAGGGCTAATGAAAAACTGTTTTTT. The full variable domain, completed using reference TRBV29-1 and TRBJ1-4, is SAVISQKPSRDICQRGTSLTIQCQVDSQVTMMFWYRQQPGQSLTLIATANQGSEATYESGFVIDKFPISRPNLTFSTLTVSNMSPEDSSIYLCSVLAFGRRANEKLFFGSGTQLSVL.

V and J are TRBV5-1 and TRBJ2-3; 7 positions match TRBD2. Germline V gene sequence: CDR1 SGHRS, CDR2 YFSETQ. The CDR3 length is 14 residues. V trimming: 3 bases; J trimming: 5 bases; junction bases outside the gene matches: 6. The CDR3 here is CASSSTSAGDTQYF. CDR3 in DNA: TGCGCCAGCAGCTCAACTAGCGCAGGAGATACGCAGTATTTT.

This chain joins TRBV28 and TRBJ1-1, with 8 nucleotides matching TRBD1. The V gene's germline CDR1 is MDHEN and CDR2 SYDVKM. There are 17 residues in the CDR3. V lost 7 bases, J lost 1 base, and 14 bases stayed unmatched. CDR3 loop: CASTGDRPGTGNTEAFF. The CDR3 nucleotides are TGTGCCAGCACGGGGGACCGTCCCGGGACAGGGAACACTGAAGCTTTCTTT. Full variable domain (remainder filled in from reference TRBV28 and TRBJ1-1): DVKVTQSSRYLVKRTGEKVFLECVQDMDHENMFWYRQDPGLGLRLIYFSYDVKMKEKGDIPEGYSVSREKKERFSLILESASTNQTSMYLCASTGDRPGTGNTEAFFGQGTRLTVV.

This chain uses TRBV7-8 with TRBJ2-1, with 8 bases identical to TRBD1. V was clipped by 2 bases and J by 6 bases; unmatched bases: 15. Germline values: CDR1 SGHVS, CDR2 FQNEAQ. This CDR3 spans 18 amino acids. DNA for the CDR3: TGTGCCAGCAGCTTAAAGTCGGCAGGGGGCTTCAGGGGCAATGAGCAGTTCTTC. It is translated as CASSLKSAGGFRGNEQFF.

The V gene is TRBV29-1, the J gene TRBJ1-2; no reliable D call. The CDR3 runs 13 residues. V was cut by 4 bases and J by 3 bases, with 12 bases left in between. In germline, CDR1 is SQVTM, CDR2 ANQGSEA. CDR3 amino acids: CSVVWATDYGYTF. In DNA, the CDR3 is TGCAGCGTTGTCTGGGCGACTGACTATGGCTACACCTTC.

The rearrangement joins TRBV2 to TRBJ2-5; possible D gene TRBD2, 5 bases. The CDR3 has 15 residues. The germline gives CDR1 SNHLY, CDR2 FYNNEI. V gave up 1 base and J gave up 2 bases, with 11 bases separating them. CDR3 in amino acids: CASSEVGADQETQYF. CDR3 bases: TGTGCCAGCAGTGAAGTGGGAGCAGATCAAGAGACCCAGTACTTC.

This rearrangement joins TRBV19 to TRBJ2-1, with 7 bases fitting TRBD2. This CDR3 has 16 residues. Germline CDR1 LNHDA, CDR2 SQIVND (reference sequence). V trimming: 5 bases; J trimming: 8 bases; junction bases outside the gene matches: 15. CDR3: CASSAAGVGSLDEQFF. The CDR3 bases are TGTGCCAGTAGTGCGGCGGGAGTCGGTAGTCTCGATGAGCAGTTCTTC.

The chain links TRBV7-2 to TRBJ2-7, with D perhaps assigned TRBD1 or TRBD2 (5 bases each). Germline V gene sequence: CDR1 SGHTA, CDR2 FQGNSA. V gave up 1 base and J gave up 3 bases, with 22 bases separating them. The CDR3 is 18 amino acids. The CDR3 nucleotides are TGTGCCAGCAGCTTAGAGGGGACCACAATGCTAGCCATCTACGAGCAGTACTTC. Its translation is CASSLEGTTMLAIYEQYF.

The chain links TRBV27 to TRBJ1-5; D uncertain. V lost 6 bases, J lost 10 bases, and 19 bases lay in between. The CDR3 loop spans 14 amino acids. Germline assignment: CDR1 MNHEY and CDR2 SMNVEV (reference sequence). CDR3 sequence reads: CASSFDGEVNPQHF. DNA of the CDR3: TGTGCCAGCAGCTTCGACGGGGAAGTTAATCCCCAGCATTTT.

CDR3 loop: CASRHRCGGLTHEQYF. The CDR3 DNA sequence: TGTGCCAGCAGACATAGATGTGGGGGTCTTACCCACGAGCAGTACTTC. The chain has TRBV6-7 and TRBJ2-7, with D perhaps assigned TRBD1 or TRBD2 (5 bases each). TRBV6-7 has ORF status, its function being uncertain. Trimming removed 6 bases from V and 5 bases from J, with 23 bases in between. CDR3 length: 16 amino acids.

The V and J genes are TRBV7-9 and TRBJ1-1; 7 bases fit TRBD1. Germline V lookup: CDR1 SEHNR, CDR2 FQNEAQ (reference sequence). Germline trimming cut 5 bases from V and 6 bases from J; bases unmatched to any gene: 9. The length of the CDR3 is 14 residues. The CDR3 sequence is CASSNGDRAPEAFF. CDR3 DNA: TGTGCCAGCAGCAATGGGGACAGAGCGCCTGAAGCTTTCTTT.

The chain carries TRBV5-1 and TRBJ1-5; possible D gene TRBD1, 6 bases. The CDR3 consists of 15 residues. Trimming took 4 bases from V and 7 from J, leaving 18 bases between them. Germline-derived CDR1 and CDR2 are SGHRS and YFSETQ. CDR3 in DNA: TGCGCCAGCAGCCCGGAGGGCAGGGGAGGACAGCCCCAGCATTTT. Protein product: CASSPEGRGGQPQHF.

V usage is TRBV9 and J usage is TRBJ2-3; 8 bases are a match to TRBD1. Trimming took 0 bases from V and 3 from J; bases not matched to a gene: 6. CDR1 SGDLS and CDR2 YYNGEE come from the germline V gene. This CDR3 is 16 amino acids long. The DNA for the CDR3 is TGTGCCAGCAGCGTAGATCTGGACAGGGAGACAGATACGCAGTATTTT. This sequence encodes CASSVDLDRETDTQYF.

This rearrangement joins TRBV19 to TRBJ1-1, with D tentatively TRBD1 (5 bases). This CDR3 contains 13 residues. CDR1 LNHDA and CDR2 SQIVND come from the germline V gene (reference sequence). Trimming took off 3 bases at V and 1 base at J, with 6 bases between the two ends. CDR3 residues: CASSIGGNTEAFF. The DNA of the CDR3 is TGTGCCAGTAGTATCGGGGGGAACACTGAAGCTTTCTTT.

The gene calls are TRBV7-9 and TRBJ1-1; weak D call: TRBD1 (5 bases). The CDR3 runs 14 residues. The germline V and J ends were trimmed by 0 bases and 1 base, with 6 bases remaining between them. Germline loops: CDR1 SEHNR, CDR2 FQNEAQ (reference sequence). Written as DNA, the CDR3 is TGTGCCAGCAGCTTAGCGGGGGGGAACACTGAAGCTTTCTTT. Translating it yields CASSLAGGNTEAFF.